This TCR beta chain stems from a study of T-cell memory formation after mild COVID-19 (dated by TCRdb to the early 2020s). Broadly, across the study: TCR sequence clusters from the two donors were largely donor specific. Longitudinal TCRalpha and TCRbeta repertoire sequencing tracked T-cell clones expanding and contracting after mild COVID-19 in a couple of donors. The cohort was made up of two young adult volunteers, one female and one male, who were previously healthy. The research as a whole found: Clones that contracted from day 15 to 85 showed balanced CD4/CD8 phenotypes, whereas a second wave of clones that expanded from day 15 to 37 leaned towards CD4+. SARS-CoV-2 specificity was not confirmed for the second-wave clones peaking on day 37. Contracting CD4+ clones appeared mostly in the CM and EM memory subsets, whereas CD8+ clones were enriched in EMRA. The study included only a couple of mild cases, and larger cohorts that include severe cases with pre-infection samples were judged to be necessary. The detection of some responding clones in pre-infection memory suggests that pre-existing cross-reactive memory T cells joined the SARS-CoV-2 response.

The sample was run on an Illumina NovaSeq 6000. TCRalpha and TCRbeta cDNA libraries were built by 5'RACE with constant-segment primers, adding sample barcodes and unique molecular identifiers. Trizol reagent was used to extract RNA from every sample. The libraries were amplified in two PCR steps, and the second step added a second sample barcode and Illumina TruSeq adapters. Libraries were sequenced on an Illumina NovaSeq with 2 x 150 bp paired-end reads. Per the original workflow: The reads were demultiplexed and collapsed into UMI-guided consensus sequences using migec v1.2.7. Using mixcr v2.1.11, the UMI consensuses were aligned to TRA and TRB V and J templates and assembled into clonotypes. Expanded or contracted clonotypes were those called significant by both edgeR and NoisET, with noise models trained on biological replicates. For edgeR calls, a false discovery rate-adjusted p below 0.01 and a log2 fold-change threshold of 1 were applied. As an exploratory analysis of dynamics, max-normalized trajectories of the 1000 most abundant clonotypes were examined by PCA with hierarchical clustering. Separately sequenced CD4+ and CD8+ repertoires were used to assign a CD4 or CD8 phenotype to each responding clone. TCRdb applied fastp at Q25 and MiXCR to the public reads, then kept only in-frame beta chains. Rows with a matching CDR3 protein are joined into one entry that keeps the most common DNA and genes. TCRdb's processing, not the authors' own work, is the source of the V and J calls. The sample table holds fewer than 250,000 distinct CDR3 sequences, of which 27% were seen once. More than 9.5% of the sample is in the top ten clones.

CDR1 and CDR2, per the germline V gene (reference sequence), are SEHNR and FQNEAQ. The V and J ends are trimmed by 4 bases and 2 bases, leaving 16 bases between them. From the cysteine up to the phenylalanine, the CDR3 has a length of 16 residues. Only the CDR3 region is kept as DNA, spanning 48 bases read in frame from base 1. Ficoll-Paque density gradient centrifugation was used to isolate PBMCs. As to this clonotype: Its recognized antigen is unknown. No base quality information exists; no much larger clone differs at one position.

The origin of this receptor is an adult woman who had mild COVID-19 (a few samples of this study predate the infection). The sample titles of this study are shuffled in the database, so cell type and time point are left out; the donor was told from shared clones. Recombination joined TRBV7-9 with TRBJ2-3; TRBD2 is a possible D gene, resting on 5 matching bases. Source material: PBMCs or a T cell subset sorted from them (not recorded which). The CDR3 reads CASSWKLEEPTDTQYF. The DNA reads TGTGCCAGCAGCTGGAAACTAGAAGAACCCACAGATACGCAGTATTTT. Beyond the CDR3, the reference TRBV7-9 and TRBJ2-3 genes provide the residues; the full variable domain reads: DTGVSQNPRHKITKRGQNVTFRCDPISEHNRLYWYRQTLGQGPEFLTYFQNEAQLEKSRLLSDRFSAERPKGSFSTLEIQRTEQGDSAMYLCASSWKLEEPTDTQYFGPGTRLTVL.